This T cell receptor beta chain was obtained from a study of cytotoxic CD8 clonotypes in ibrutinib-treated CLL. Study overall: Results showed 24 partial and 2 complete responses; following median 68 months, around 15 remained remitted, roughly 12 advanced. Findings of the study overall: Age-matched healthy donor levels were exceeded by baseline clonality, which tracked circulating CD8+ T-cell counts. Clonality climbed at ibrutinib response, then dropped toward baseline at progression.

On this clone: What it recognizes is unknown.

CDR3 length: 12 amino acids. Repertoires were generated with immunoSEQ multiplex PCR, while TCRdb's copy carries only in-frame clones and drops some. Here the sample spans around 14,000 clones, approximately 52% being singletons. Genomic DNA in an amount of roughly 2 micrograms was extracted from cryopreserved PBMCs and used for the preparation of TCR beta libraries. The receptor was derived from a human donor with chronic lymphocytic leukemia. The sequencing used PBMCs, collected at an approximately 26-month disease-progression time point, from a patient treated with ibrutinib. The rearrangement links TRBV21-1 to TRBJ2-7. TRBV21-1 is a listed pseudogene. CDR3 bases: TGTGCCAGCAGGGGTTGTTCCTACGAGCAGTACTTC. Translated, it gives CASRGCSYEQYF.